Sequencing of this T cell receptor beta chain was carried out in a study of response to subunit inactivated influenza vaccine. V lost 0 bases and J lost 4, with 12 bases in between. The germline V gene has CDR1 SGHKS and CDR2 YYEKEE (reference sequence). The CDR3 has 15 amino acids. Overall study findings and caveats: With each seasonal influenza vaccination, the authors suggested, few new T cells are recruited.

TCRdb reanalysed the RT-PCR reads using MiXCR and keeps one entry per CDR3 protein. The data show more than 400,000 distinct CDR3 sequences, with 10% to 11% seen just once and about an eighth held by the top ten. At least ten counts were recorded for this clonotype. What it binds is not known. This chain links TRBV5-5 with TRBJ2-3; D ambiguous. The clonotype originates from a man in his fifties or sixties who received an inactivated influenza vaccine. This specimen consisted of PBMCs from blood, obtained roughly 6 weeks after vaccination. The CDR3 nucleotides are TGTGCCAGCAGCTTGGTCACTCGGGTTTCAGATACGCAGTATTTT. As protein: CASSLVTRVSDTQYF.